This note documents a single T cell receptor (beta chain) sequence. Its antigen is unknown. In germline, CDR1 is LNHDA, CDR2 SQIVND (reference sequence). The CDR3 loop spans 16 amino acids. Trimming at V came to 1 base and at J to 2 bases, leaving 4 bases not matched to a gene. Repertoires were generated with immunoSEQ multiplex PCR, while TCRdb's copy carries only in-frame clones and drops some. Seen here are more than 85,000 clones, approximately 94% observed once, and the top ten hold 0.89%. This sample stems from a study of cytomegalovirus exposure and HLA in healthy donors. Findings and caveats of the study: The authors listed over 150 TCR beta chains as cytomegalovirus-associated.

This chain connects TRBV19 to TRBJ1-5; TRBD1 matches 8 bases. Material for sequencing was PBMCs. The sequence derives from a woman aged 18-30 years in good health and CMV-seronegative. The CDR3 DNA reads as TGTGCCAGTAGTATAGGACAGGGGAGAGGCAATCAGCCCCAGCATTTT. This codes for CASSIGQGRGNQPQHF.